This TCR beta chain derives from a study of T-cell memory formation after mild COVID-19. Study-wide results and limits: Clones contracting over day 15 to 85 were CD4/CD8 balanced, with later expanders leaning CD4+. Pre-infection memory already had some responding clones, implying cross-reactive memory joined.

With constant-segment primers, 5'RACE yielded cDNA libraries of TCR alpha and TCR beta that carried sample barcodes and UMIs. TCRdb reanalysed the 5' RACE reads using MiXCR and keeps one entry per CDR3 protein. The sample yields under 300,000 distinct CDR3 sequences, 15% to 20% seen once. This clonotype was picked up a small number of times. Its antigen is undetermined. This CDR3 is built from 15 residues. From germline, CDR1 is SGHRS and CDR2 YFSETQ. The V end was cut by 0 bases, the J end by 2 bases, with 9 bases between. The material sequenced was PBMCs or a T cell subset sorted from them (not recorded which). The chain joins TRBV5-1 to TRBJ1-5; D is possibly TRBD1 (5 bases). The origin of this receptor is a man in his late teens or twenties who had mild COVID-19 (a few samples of this study predate the infection). Cell type and time point are not known. The CDR3 here is CASSLDGDGNQPQHF. The CDR3 bases are TGCGCCAGCAGCTTGGACGGGGACGGCAATCAGCCCCAGCATTTT.